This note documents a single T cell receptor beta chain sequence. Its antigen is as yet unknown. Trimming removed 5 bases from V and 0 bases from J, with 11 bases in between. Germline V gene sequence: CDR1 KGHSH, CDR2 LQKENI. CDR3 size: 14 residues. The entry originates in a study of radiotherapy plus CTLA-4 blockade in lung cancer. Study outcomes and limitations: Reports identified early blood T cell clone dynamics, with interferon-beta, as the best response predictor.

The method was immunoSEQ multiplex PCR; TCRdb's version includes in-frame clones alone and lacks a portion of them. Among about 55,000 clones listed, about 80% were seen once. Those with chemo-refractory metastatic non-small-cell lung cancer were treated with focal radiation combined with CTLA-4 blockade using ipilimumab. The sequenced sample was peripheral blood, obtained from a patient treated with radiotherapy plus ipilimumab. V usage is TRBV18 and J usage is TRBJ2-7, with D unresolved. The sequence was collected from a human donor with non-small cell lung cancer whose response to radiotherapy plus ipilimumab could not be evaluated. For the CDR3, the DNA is TGTGCCAGCTCAACTAACGCGGACTCCTACGAGCAGTACTTC. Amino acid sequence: CASSTNADSYEQYF.